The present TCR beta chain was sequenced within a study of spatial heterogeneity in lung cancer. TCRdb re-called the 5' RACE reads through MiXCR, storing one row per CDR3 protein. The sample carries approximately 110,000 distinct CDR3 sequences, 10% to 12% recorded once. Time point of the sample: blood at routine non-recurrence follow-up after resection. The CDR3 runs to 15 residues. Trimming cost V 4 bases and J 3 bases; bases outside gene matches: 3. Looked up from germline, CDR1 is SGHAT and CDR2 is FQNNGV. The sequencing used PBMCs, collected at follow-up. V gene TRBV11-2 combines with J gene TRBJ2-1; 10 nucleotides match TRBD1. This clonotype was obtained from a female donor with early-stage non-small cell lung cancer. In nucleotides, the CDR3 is TGTGCCAGCAGCTCCCGGGACAGGGGCTACAATGAGCAGTTCTTC. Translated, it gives CASSSRDRGYNEQFF.